This T cell receptor (beta chain) was recorded in a study of cytomegalovirus exposure and HLA in healthy donors. Overall study results and limits: In a later analysis, TCR beta V- and J-gene trimming showed a link to a missense DCLRE1C variant.

Primers included in the PCR were 60 Vbeta and 13 Jbeta primers. Produced via immunoSEQ multiplex PCR; TCRdb's table is partial and in-frame only. The sample lists 95,000 to 150,000 clones, roughly 77% seen once, with about 1.7% in the top ten. Concerning this clone itself: Its antigen is not known.

The sequencing sample was made of PBMCs. The source is a man aged 35 to 55 in good health and CMV-seronegative.

The CDR3 here is CATSRDNRETQYF. CDR3 bases: TGTGCCACCAGCAGAGATAACCGGGAGACCCAGTACTTC. The V call is TRBV15, the J call TRBJ2-5; no firm D call. V gave up 0 bases and J gave up 5 bases, with 7 bases separating them. The CDR3 has 13 residues. The V gene's germline CDR1 is LNHNV and CDR2 YYDKDF (reference sequence).